This T cell receptor (beta chain) comes out of a study of CD8 T cells in ankylosing spondylitis. Concerning this clonotype itself: Antigen unknown.

Study outcomes and limitations: For ankylosing spondylitis blood, a TCR beta motif of under ten highly homologous variants appeared characteristic.

After removal of 6 bases from V and 2 bases from J, the junction contained 4 bases not matched to a gene. Per the germline V gene, CDR1 is SQVTM and CDR2 is ANQGSEA. The CDR3 contains 13 residues. Each CDR3 protein is one row after TCRdb ran MiXCR on the 5' RACE reads. The profile covers about 390,000 distinct CDR3 sequences, with approximately 20% appearing a single time and about a sixth taken by the ten largest. The chain links TRBV29-1 to TRBJ1-3; TRBD1 matches at 7 bases. This clonotype was sampled from a male donor with ankylosing spondylitis. The sequencing input was blood, either unsorted or a sorted T cell fraction (not recorded which). CDR3 sequence: CSVTGEAGNTIYF. CDR3 coding DNA: TGCAGCGTAACAGGGGAAGCTGGAAACACCATATATTTT.